The rows below give T cell receptor beta chains drawn from one sample of a study of blood T cell repertoires in COVID-19. The method was immunoSEQ multiplex PCR; TCRdb's version includes in-frame clones alone and lacks a portion of them. Seen here are 200,000 to 250,000 clones, roughly 90% observed once, and the top ten hold 2.6%. The material sequenced was PBMCs or T cells enriched from blood (not recorded which). These receptors all come from a woman aged 25 to 45 who had recovered from COVID-19. Both conserved end residues are part of each CDR3. D genes are given only for firm matches. Rows may omit the clone size; those that give it use once, few, many or a size class.

V gene,clone size,J gene,D gene,CDR3 protein,CDR3 DNA
TRBV9,.,TRBJ1-2,.,CASSVGTHNYGYTF,TGTGCCAGCAGCGTAGGAACACATAACTATGGCTACACCTTC
TRBV7-9,.,TRBJ2-1,TRBD1,CASSMDRAVEQFF,TGTGCCAGCAGCATGGACAGGGCGGTTGAGCAGTTCTTC
TRBV19,.,TRBJ1-2,.,CASSIDRPGYGYTF,TGTGCCAGTAGTATAGATCGTCCGGGTTATGGCTACACCTTC
TRBV5-6,.,TRBJ1-6,TRBD1,CASSDTGGYNSPLHF,TGTGCCAGCAGCGATACAGGGGGCTATAATTCACCCCTCCACTTT
TRBV15,.,TRBJ1-2,.,CATSRTGYGYTF,TGTGCCACCAGCAGAACAGGGTATGGCTACACCTTC
TRBV6-5,once,TRBJ1-6,TRBD1,CASRLHGQGRTPLHF,TGTGCCAGCAGACTCCATGGACAGGGAAGGACACCCCTCCACTTT
TRBV10-3,.,TRBJ2-1,.,CAISEPYFGTGNNEQFF,TGTGCCATCAGTGAGCCTTATTTTGGGACTGGGAACAATGAGCAGTTCTTC
TRBV15,.,TRBJ2-2,TRBD1,CATSRGGGVTGELFF,TGTGCCACCAGCAGAGGAGGGGGCGTCACCGGGGAGCTGTTTTTT
TRBV4-3,.,TRBJ1-3,.,CASRGRSGNTIYF,TGCGCCAGCCGAGGGCGGTCGGGAAACACCATATATTTT
TRBV7-2,.,TRBJ1-2,TRBD1,CASSLTGGANYGYTF,TGTGCCAGCAGCTTGACAGGGGGCGCGAACTATGGCTACACCTTC
TRBV4-2,.,TRBJ2-1,.,CASSQHSGLNEQFF,TGTGCCAGCAGCCAACATAGCGGACTCAATGAGCAGTTCTTC
TRBV10-2,few,TRBJ1-1,TRBD1,CASSEPGTVKAFF,TGCGCCAGCAGTGAGCCGGGGACAGTCAAAGCTTTCTTT
TRBV6-2/TRBV6-3,.,TRBJ1-3,.,CASSYSEGENTIYF,TGTGCCAGCAGTTACTCGGAGGGAGAAAACACCATATATTTT
TRBV3-1/TRBV3-2,.,TRBJ2-7,TRBD2,CASSPSGTRPEQYF,TGTGCCAGCAGCCCCTCAGGGACTAGGCCCGAGCAGTACTTC
TRBV7-8,once,TRBJ2-3,.,CASSYRGGSTTDTQYF,TGTGCCAGCAGTTATAGGGGGGGGTCCACCACAGATACGCAGTATTTT
TRBV3-1/TRBV3-2,.,TRBJ1-3,.,CASSQEGISGIYF,TGTGCCAGCAGCCAAGAGGGCATTAGTGGCATATATTTT
TRBV7-9,few,TRBJ1-3,TRBD1,CASSPTGQKAGNTIYF,TGTGCCAGCAGCCCGACGGGACAGAAGGCTGGAAACACCATATATTTT
TRBV7-9,few,TRBJ1-2,.,CASSFAEGYTF,TGTGCCAGCAGCTTTGCGGAGGGCTACACCTTC
TRBV4-1,.,TRBJ2-3,.,CASSQDPSASTDTQYF,TGCGCCAGCAGCCAAGACCCTAGCGCTAGCACAGATACGCAGTATTTT
TRBV2,.,TRBJ2-7,TRBD1,CASSVGQVAYEQYF,TGTGCCAGCAGTGTAGGACAGGTCGCCTACGAGCAGTACTTC
TRBV9,once,TRBJ1-4,TRBD1,CASSPRDRGEATNEKLFF,TGTGCCAGCAGCCCCCGGGACAGGGGAGAAGCAACTAATGAAAAACTGTTTTTT
TRBV5-1,.,TRBJ2-7,.,CASSFGTPKEQYF,TGCGCCAGCAGCTTCGGGACACCTAAGGAGCAGTACTTC
TRBV10-2,.,TRBJ1-1,TRBD1,CASSPRDRKNTEAFF,TGCGCCAGCAGCCCCCGGGACAGAAAGAACACTGAAGCTTTCTTT
TRBV19,few,TRBJ2-1,.,CASSIQRGNEQFF,TGTGCCAGTAGTATACAAAGGGGCAATGAGCAGTTCTTC
TRBV4-1,.,TRBJ2-7,TRBD1,CASSLSRTGAYEQYF,TGCGCCAGCAGCCTGAGTAGGACAGGGGCCTACGAGCAGTACTTC
TRBV7-6,.,TRBJ2-3,.,CASSLGEDTQYF,TGTGCCAGCAGCCTCGGGGAAGATACGCAGTATTTT
TRBV6-5,.,TRBJ1-6,.,CASSWIGNSPLHF,TGTGCCAGCAGTTGGATCGGGAATTCACCCCTCCACTTT